This T cell receptor beta chain was observed in a study of T cell changes during pregnancy in multiple sclerosis. Measured with immunoSEQ multiplex PCR; TCRdb has only the in-frame clones, and not every one. The sample shows tens of thousands of clones, roughly nine tenths of them seen only once. The CDR3 extends over 14 amino acids. After removal of 3 bases from V and 4 bases from J, the junction contained 4 bases not matched to a gene. Germline V gene data show CDR1 as SGDLS and CDR2 as YYNGEE. This sequence was found in a female donor in good health, enrolled as a control in a pregnancy study. The chain has TRBV9 and TRBJ2-5; 9 bases align to TRBD1. The material sequenced was CD4+ T cells from peripheral blood mononuclear cells, taken in the third trimester of pregnancy. CDR3: CASSEQGAGETQYF. As DNA, the CDR3 is TGTGCCAGCAGCGAACAGGGGGCTGGAGAGACCCAGTACTTC.